Below, one TCR beta chain is given with its context. Its antigen target is currently unknown. No clone much larger than this one lies a single base away; base qualities are absent. The data belong to a study of graft-versus-host responses after intestinal transplantation (dated by TCRdb to the early 2020s). Describing the broader study: Recipients received multivisceral, liver-intestinal, or isolated intestinal transplants. All recipients received anti-thymocyte globulin induction followed by maintenance tacrolimus and steroids for approximately 3 years. Bulk TCR-beta CDR3 sequencing was used to track graft-versus-host and host-versus-graft alloreactive T cell clones in the graft, circulation and bone marrow after intestinal transplantation. To identify alloreactive clones, pre-transplant mixed lymphocyte reaction products were sequenced and then compared with unstimulated pre-transplant donor and recipient T cells. The cohort enrolled about two dozen intestinal transplant recipients, one of whom was a retransplant, and a few patients without pretransplant specimens were excluded. A peak of at least 4% donor T cells among recipient peripheral blood mononuclear cells was the definition used for donor T cell macrochimerism. Instead of going to the commercial service, samples from three later patients were sequenced in-house on an Illumina MiSeq and processed with MiXCR.

The sample's time point label, in plain terms: cells obtained before transplantation from donor or recipient. CD3+CD4+ and CD3+CD8+ populations were FACS-sorted from unstimulated pre-transplant donor and recipient cells taken from spleen or lymph nodes. The paper's findings and limits, for the study overall: Early after transplant, declines in HvG clones were associated with peak levels of circulating GvH clones. In the allografts of patients with donor T cell macrochimerism, GvH to HvG T cell clonal ratios were high. The conclusions were limited by the relatively low number and heterogeneity of the intestinal transplant patients. GvH clones turned up in recipient bone marrow, with some appearing earlier in ileal mucosa or blood, a pattern consistent with an intestinal mucosal origin.

The CDR3, cysteine through phenylalanine, is 15 amino acids long. Of the read, only the CDR3 DNA is kept; its 45 bases are in frame from base 1. For CDR1 and CDR2, the germline V gene lists SQVTM and ANQGSEA. After removal of 6 bases from V and 4 bases from J, the junction retains 11 bases not matched to a gene. The library was prepared using the immunoSEQ multiplex PCR assay. For most patients, genomic DNA was isolated with the Qiagen DNeasy Blood and Tissue Kit and sent frozen to Adaptive Biotechnologies for TCR sequencing. Adaptive Biotechnologies carried out high-throughput TCR-beta CDR3 sequencing of genomic DNA for most patients. In the paper's pipeline: TCR sequencing data for 18 patients were retrieved from Adaptive's ImmunoSEQ software; a few other patients were processed with MiXCR and VDJtools. To correct CD4 versus CD8 sorting errors, sequences present in both subsets at a frequency ratio below 5:1 were removed. CDR3 nucleotide sequences shared between donor and recipient were removed because their origin could not be assigned. To be classed as alloreactive, a clone needed at least 2-fold expansion over unstimulated cells and a minimum CFSE-low frequency of 0.002% (template counts) or 0.001% (read counts). Mappable clones were those detected in sequenced pre-transplant spleen, lymph node, or MLR CFSE-low populations of the donor or recipient. Cumulative frequency of alloreactive clones was calculated as a percentage of all sequences weighted by copy number. TCRdb took over this immuneACCESS table, retaining in-frame rearrangements with V and J assigned. Such tables are incomplete; in checked studies, under half of the missing clones stem from an unresolved V gene, and the remainder is unexplained. V and J calls and clone size are those listed in that table; D and trimming were worked out from the DNA. For this sample there are roughly 100,000 clones; 93% appear just once. The ten most abundant clones make up around 1% of the sample.

The chain was built from TRBV29-1 and TRBJ1-5, with 8 bases in between that match TRBD1. This sample comprised unstimulated CD8+ T cells sorted from spleen or lymph node cells, obtained before intestinal transplant. The sequence was collected from a human donor who received an intestinal transplant. The nucleotides are TGCAGCGTCGAACCCGGAGGGACAGGTAATCAGCCCCAGCATTTT. Its protein is CSVEPGGTGNQPQHF.